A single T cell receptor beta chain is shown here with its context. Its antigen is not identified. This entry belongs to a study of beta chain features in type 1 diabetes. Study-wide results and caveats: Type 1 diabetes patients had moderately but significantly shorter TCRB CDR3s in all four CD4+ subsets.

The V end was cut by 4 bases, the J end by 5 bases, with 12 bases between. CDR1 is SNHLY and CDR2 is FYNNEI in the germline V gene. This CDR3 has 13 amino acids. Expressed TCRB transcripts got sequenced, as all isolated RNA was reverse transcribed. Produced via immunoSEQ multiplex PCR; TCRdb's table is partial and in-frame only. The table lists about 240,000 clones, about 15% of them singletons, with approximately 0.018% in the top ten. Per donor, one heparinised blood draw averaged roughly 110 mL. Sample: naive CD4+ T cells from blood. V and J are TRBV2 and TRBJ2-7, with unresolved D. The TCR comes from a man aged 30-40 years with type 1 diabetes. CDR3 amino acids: CASSVVVRDEQYF. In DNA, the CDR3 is TGTGCCAGCAGTGTGGTGGTTCGAGACGAGCAGTACTTC. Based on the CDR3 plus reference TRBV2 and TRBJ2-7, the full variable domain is EPEVTQTPSHQVTQMGQEVILRCVPISNHLYFYWYRQILGQKVEFLVSFYNNEISEKSEIFDDQFSVERPDGSNFTLKIRSTKLEDSAMYFCASSVVVRDEQYFGPGTRLTVT.